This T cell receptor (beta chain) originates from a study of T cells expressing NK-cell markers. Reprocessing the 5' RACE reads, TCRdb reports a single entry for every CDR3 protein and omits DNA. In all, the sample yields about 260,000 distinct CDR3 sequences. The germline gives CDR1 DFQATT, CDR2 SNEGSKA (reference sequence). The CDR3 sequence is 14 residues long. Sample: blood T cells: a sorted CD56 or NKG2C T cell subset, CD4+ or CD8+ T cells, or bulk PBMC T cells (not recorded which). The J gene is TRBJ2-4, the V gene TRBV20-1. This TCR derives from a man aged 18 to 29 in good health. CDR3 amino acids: CSAGLGVAKNIQYF.